The clone carrying this T cell receptor beta chain appeared once. Its antigen is unidentified. This CDR3 region has 16 residues. CDR1 is MGHRA and CDR2 is YSYEKL in the germline V gene. Unmatched junction bases numbered 11, after V lost 2 bases and J lost 5 bases. Generated by immunoSEQ multiplex PCR, the TCRdb table keeps only in-frame clones and is missing some. Here the sample spans 55,000 to 70,000 clones, around 90% being singletons. The data were obtained in a study of OX40 agonist ivuxolimab in advanced cancers. Whole-study context: Intravenous ivuxolimab at 0.01 to 10 mg/kg was given to patients every 2 weeks. Dose-escalation patients were diagnosed with hepatocellular carcinoma, melanoma, renal cell cancer or head and neck cancer.

Whole-study findings and limits: Antigen specificity remained undetermined for the expanded peripheral T cells. Compared with CD4+, CD8+ T cells on average had more expanded clones.

The chain joins TRBV4-1 to TRBJ2-5; 7 bases are a match to TRBD1. The sequence was obtained from an adult with an advanced solid tumor such as melanoma, head and neck, liver or kidney cancer. The material was CD4+ or CD8+ T cells sorted from blood, obtained in a trial of the OX40 agonist ivuxolimab. CDR3: CASSQQAIQGWETQYF. The CDR3 DNA sequence: TGCGCCAGCAGCCAACAAGCCATACAGGGGTGGGAGACCCAGTACTTC.